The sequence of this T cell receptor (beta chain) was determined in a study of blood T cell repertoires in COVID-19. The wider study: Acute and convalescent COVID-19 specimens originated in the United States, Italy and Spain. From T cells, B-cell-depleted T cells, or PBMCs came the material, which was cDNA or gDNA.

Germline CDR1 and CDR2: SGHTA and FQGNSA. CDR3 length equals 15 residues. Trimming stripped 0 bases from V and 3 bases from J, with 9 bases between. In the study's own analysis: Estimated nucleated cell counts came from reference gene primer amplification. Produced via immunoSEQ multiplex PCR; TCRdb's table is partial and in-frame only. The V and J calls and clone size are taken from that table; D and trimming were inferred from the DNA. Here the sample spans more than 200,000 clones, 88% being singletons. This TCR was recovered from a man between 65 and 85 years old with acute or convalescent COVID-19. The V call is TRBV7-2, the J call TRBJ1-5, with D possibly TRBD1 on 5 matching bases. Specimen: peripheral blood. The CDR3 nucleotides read TGTGCCAGCAGCTTAGCGGGGCTTAACAATCAGCCCCAGCATTTT. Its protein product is CASSLAGLNNQPQHF.